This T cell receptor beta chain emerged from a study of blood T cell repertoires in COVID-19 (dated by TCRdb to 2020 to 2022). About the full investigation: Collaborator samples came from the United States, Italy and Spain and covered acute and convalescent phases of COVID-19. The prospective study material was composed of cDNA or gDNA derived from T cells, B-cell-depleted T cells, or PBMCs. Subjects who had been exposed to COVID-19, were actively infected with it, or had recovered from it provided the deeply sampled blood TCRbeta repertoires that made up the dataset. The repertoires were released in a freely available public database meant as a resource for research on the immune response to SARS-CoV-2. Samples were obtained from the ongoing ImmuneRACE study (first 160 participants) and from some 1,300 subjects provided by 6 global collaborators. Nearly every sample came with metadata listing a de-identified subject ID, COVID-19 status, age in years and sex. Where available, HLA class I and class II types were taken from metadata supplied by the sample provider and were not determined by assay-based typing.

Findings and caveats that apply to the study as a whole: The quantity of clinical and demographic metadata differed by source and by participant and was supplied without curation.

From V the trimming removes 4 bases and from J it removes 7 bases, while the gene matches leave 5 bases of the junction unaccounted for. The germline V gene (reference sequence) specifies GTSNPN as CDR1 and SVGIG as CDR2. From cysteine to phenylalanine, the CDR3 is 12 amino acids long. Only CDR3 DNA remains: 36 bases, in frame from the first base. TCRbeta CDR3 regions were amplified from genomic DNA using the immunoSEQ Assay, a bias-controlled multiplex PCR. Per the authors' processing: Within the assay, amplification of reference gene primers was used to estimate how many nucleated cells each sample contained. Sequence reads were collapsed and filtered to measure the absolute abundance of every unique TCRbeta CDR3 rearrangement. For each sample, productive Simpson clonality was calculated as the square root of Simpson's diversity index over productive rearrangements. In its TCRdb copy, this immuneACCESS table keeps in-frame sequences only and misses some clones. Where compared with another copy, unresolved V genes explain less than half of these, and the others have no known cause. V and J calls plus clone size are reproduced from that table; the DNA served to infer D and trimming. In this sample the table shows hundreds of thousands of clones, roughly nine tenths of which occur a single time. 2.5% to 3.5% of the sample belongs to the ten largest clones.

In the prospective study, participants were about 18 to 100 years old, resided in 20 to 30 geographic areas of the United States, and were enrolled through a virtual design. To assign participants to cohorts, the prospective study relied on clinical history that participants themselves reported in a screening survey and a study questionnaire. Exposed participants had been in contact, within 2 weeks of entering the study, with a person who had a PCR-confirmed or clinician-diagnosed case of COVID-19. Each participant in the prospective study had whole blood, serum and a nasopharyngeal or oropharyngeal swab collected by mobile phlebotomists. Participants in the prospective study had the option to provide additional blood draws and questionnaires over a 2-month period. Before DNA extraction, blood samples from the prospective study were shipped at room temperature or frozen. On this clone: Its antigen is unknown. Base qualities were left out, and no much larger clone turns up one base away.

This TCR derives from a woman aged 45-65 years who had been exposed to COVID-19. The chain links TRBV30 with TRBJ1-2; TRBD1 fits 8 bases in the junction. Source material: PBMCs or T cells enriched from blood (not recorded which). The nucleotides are TGTGCCTGGACGGCAGGGGGCGGTGGCTACACCTTC. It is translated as CAWTAGGGGYTF.